The 7 T cell receptor beta chains listed next were all sequenced from one sample in a study of technical replicates of blood from a few donors. Profiling relied on immunoSEQ multiplex PCR, and the TCRdb table lists in-frame clones only, not all of them. Among about 89,000 clones listed, 85% to 95% were seen once. The material sequenced was T cells isolated from PBMCs. The receptors come from a human donor in good health.

The J gene is TRBJ2-5, the V gene TRBV6-6; TRBD2 aligns across 9 bases. Trimming took 5 bases from V and 5 from J; bases not matched to a gene: 12. The CDR3 spans 16 residues. CDR1 and CDR2 from the germline V gene are MNHNY and SVGAGI (reference sequence). The CDR3 coding sequence is TGTGCCAGCAGTCTCAAAACGGGGAGCGGGAGGGAGACCCAGTACTTC. Its protein product is CASSLKTGSGRETQYF.

J is TRBJ2-3 and V is TRBV5-6; 9 positions agree with TRBD2. In germline, CDR1 is SGHDT, CDR2 YYEEEE. V trimming: 3 bases; J trimming: 4 bases; junction bases outside the gene matches: 12. CDR3 length: 17 amino acids. The CDR3 here is CASSYPGLAGLADTQYF. The CDR3 DNA is TGTGCCAGCAGCTACCCAGGGCTAGCGGGATTGGCAGATACGCAGTATTTT.

The chain recombines TRBV7-9 with TRBJ2-7, with D possibly matching TRBD2 (5 bases). The CDR3 contains 13 residues. Trimming stripped 0 bases from V and 6 bases from J, with 9 bases between. CDR1 is SEHNR, CDR2 FQNEAQ, per germline (reference sequence). CDR3 residues: CASSLAGVAEQYF. The CDR3 bases are TGTGCCAGCAGCTTAGCGGGAGTAGCCGAGCAGTACTTC.

This clone was detected once. The chain combines TRBV7-9 with TRBJ2-5; TRBD2 agrees at 12 bases. Germline assignment: CDR1 SEHNR and CDR2 FQNEAQ (reference sequence). Trimming cost V 5 bases and J 3 bases; bases outside gene matches: 10. This CDR3 spans 17 amino acids. Here the CDR3 reads CASSAPVRLAGEETQYF. In DNA form, the CDR3 reads TGTGCCAGCAGCGCACCCGTGCGACTAGCGGGGGAAGAGACCCAGTACTTC.

The CDR3 DNA reads TGTGCCAGCGGGCTAGCGGGAGGCGCCTACGAGCAGTACTTC. As protein: CASGLAGGAYEQYF. The chain combines TRBV5-4 with TRBJ2-7; 11 bases match TRBD2. The length of the CDR3 is 14 residues. Germline values: CDR1 SGHNT, CDR2 YYREEE (reference sequence). V shed 7 bases, J shed 2 bases, and the junction held 5 bases outside the gene matches.

This chain links TRBV5-1 with TRBJ2-1, with 7 nucleotides matching TRBD1. The CDR3 extends over 14 amino acids. Germline V gene lookup returns CDR1 SGHRS and CDR2 YFSETQ. The ends lost 0 bases at V and 7 bases at J; junction bases unmatched: 4. As DNA, the CDR3 is TGCGCCAGCAGCTTGGCCCAGGGGGTGAATGAGCAGTTCTTC. Its translation: CASSLAQGVNEQFF.

The CDR3 nucleotides are TGCGCCAGCAGCTTACAGGGGCCCACAGATACGCAGTATTTT. It is translated as CASSLQGPTDTQYF. V gene TRBV5-1 combines with J gene TRBJ2-3; 7 nucleotides agree with TRBD1. Germline values: CDR1 SGHRS, CDR2 YFSETQ. Losses at the gene ends were 2 bases for V and 2 bases for J; bases not matched to a gene: 2. This CDR3 has 14 residues.